The T cell receptor beta chain under discussion was sequenced for a study of naive and memory T cell subsets. Regarding the study as a whole: Naive repertoires, especially CD8, held a few larger clonotypes, possibly memory cells re-expressing CD45RA.

Both TRBC1 and TRBC2 were covered by a beta constant-region primer of two equimolar oligonucleotides. Ligated cDNA was amplified by four rounds of PCR with nested alpha and beta constant-region primers and SP2. An oligonucleotide with the SP2 primer and a 12-nucleotide UMI was ligated to the cDNA 3' end. TCRdb re-derived calls from the UMI-ligation and nested PCR reads in MiXCR, one entry per CDR3 protein. The profile shows about 150,000 distinct CDR3 sequences, roughly 22% of them singletons. As regards this clonotype: What it binds is not known.

From the second PCR step, alpha and beta chains were amplified apart. Cells stained for CD3, CD4, CD8, CD45RA and CD27 were sorted into four subsets. Germline assignment: CDR1 SGHDN and CDR2 FVKESK. With 5 bases clipped from V and 2 bases from J, the junction kept 8 bases outside the gene matches. The CDR3 has 16 residues. The chain has TRBV14 and TRBJ2-1; 8 bases map to TRBD1. The sequence was obtained from a human donor in good health. What was sequenced was naive CD4+ T cells from blood. This chain's CDR3 is CASSRKDRGAYNEQFF. The CDR3 DNA follows: TGTGCCAGCAGCAGAAAAGACAGGGGAGCCTACAATGAGCAGTTCTTC.